This T cell receptor beta chain was recovered during a study of identical twins. Study-wide findings and caveats: Abundant cord blood beta clonotypes carried fewer insertions; memory repertoires showed none. Models underpredicted monozygotic twin sharing of out-of-frame TCR alpha.

This clonotype showed up many times. Its antigen is as yet unknown. Germline V gene sequence: CDR1 DFQATT, CDR2 SNEGSKA (reference sequence). This CDR3 is built from 13 residues. V was clipped by 3 bases and J by 4 bases, with 9 bases between them. Unique molecular identifiers were in the cDNA, with template-switch universal primer binding. TCRdb called the 5' RACE reads again in MiXCR, with one record for every CDR3 protein. The profile shows approximately 210,000 distinct CDR3 sequences, approximately 9% of them singletons. This rearrangement joins TRBV20-1 to TRBJ1-4; D remains unclear. The sequenced sample consisted of memory (CD45RO+) T cells sorted from blood. This receptor was obtained from a woman younger than 35 in good health. CDR3 residues: CSASPAYNEKLFF. For the CDR3, the DNA is TGCAGTGCTAGCCCAGCGTATAATGAAAAACTGTTTTTT.